This T cell receptor (beta chain) stems from a study of blood T cell repertoires in COVID-19. Across the study: The United States, Italy and Spain provided the acute and convalescent COVID-19 samples. PBMCs, B-cell-depleted T cells, or T cells were the source of the cDNA or gDNA that made up the material.

Assay used: immunoSEQ multiplex PCR; TCRdb lists only in-frame clones, some missing. The table has approximately 150,000 clones, 70% to 90% seen once. This CDR3 comprises 13 residues. Per the germline V gene, CDR1 is KGHSH and CDR2 is LQKENI. The ends were cut back, 8 bases at V and 3 bases at J, with 12 bases in the middle. The sequence derives from a middle-aged man who had recovered from COVID-19. Sequencing input: PBMCs or T cells enriched from blood (not recorded which). This chain links TRBV18 with TRBJ2-3; TRBD2 is a possible D gene (6 bases). The CDR3: CASTRTMTDTQYF. In DNA form, the CDR3 reads TGTGCCAGCACTAGGACTATGACAGATACGCAGTATTTT. The whole variable domain, remainder taken from reference TRBV18 and TRBJ2-3, is NAGVMQNPRHLVRRRGQEARLRCSPMKGHSHVYWYRQLPEEGLKFMVYLQKENIIDESGMPKERFSAEFPKEGPSILRIQQVVRGDSAAYFCASTRTMTDTQYFGPGTRLTVL.